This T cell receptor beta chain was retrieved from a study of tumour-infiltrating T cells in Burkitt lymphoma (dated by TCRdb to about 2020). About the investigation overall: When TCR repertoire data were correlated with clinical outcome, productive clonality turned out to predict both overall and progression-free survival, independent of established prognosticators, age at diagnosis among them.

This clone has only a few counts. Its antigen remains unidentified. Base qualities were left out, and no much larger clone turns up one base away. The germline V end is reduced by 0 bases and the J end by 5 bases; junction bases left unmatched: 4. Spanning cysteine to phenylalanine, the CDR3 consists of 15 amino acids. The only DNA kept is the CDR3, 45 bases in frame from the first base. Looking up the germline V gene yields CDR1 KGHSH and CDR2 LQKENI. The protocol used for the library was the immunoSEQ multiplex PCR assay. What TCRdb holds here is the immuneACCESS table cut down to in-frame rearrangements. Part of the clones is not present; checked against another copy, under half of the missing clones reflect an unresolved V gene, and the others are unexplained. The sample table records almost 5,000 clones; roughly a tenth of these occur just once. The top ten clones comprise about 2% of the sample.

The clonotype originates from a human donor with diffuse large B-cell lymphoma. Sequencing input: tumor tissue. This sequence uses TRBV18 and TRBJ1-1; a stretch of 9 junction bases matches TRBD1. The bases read TGTGCCAGCTCACCACCGGGACAGGGAGGGACTGAAGCTTTCTTT. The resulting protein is CASSPPGQGGTEAFF.